This record concerns one T cell receptor (beta chain) sequence. This sample is drawn from a study of T cells after yellow fever vaccination. The CDR3 contains 16 residues. Losses at the gene ends were 0 bases for V and 4 bases for J; bases not matched to a gene: 5. Germline V gene sequence: CDR1 SGHDT, CDR2 YYEEEE. MiXCR was run by TCRdb on the 5' RACE reads, yielding one entry per CDR3 protein. The table has hundreds of thousands of distinct CDR3 sequences, approximately 13% seen once; the top ten hold about 15%. The sample here was PBMCs, taken on the day of the yellow fever booster vaccination. This TCR was recovered from a man in his thirties or forties who received the YFV17D yellow fever vaccine. The V call is TRBV5-6, the J call TRBJ2-1, with TRBD2 identical over 9 bases. The CDR3 reads CASSLEKLAGYNEQFF. The CDR3 DNA sequence: TGTGCCAGCAGCTTGGAGAAACTAGCGGGTTACAATGAGCAGTTCTTC.